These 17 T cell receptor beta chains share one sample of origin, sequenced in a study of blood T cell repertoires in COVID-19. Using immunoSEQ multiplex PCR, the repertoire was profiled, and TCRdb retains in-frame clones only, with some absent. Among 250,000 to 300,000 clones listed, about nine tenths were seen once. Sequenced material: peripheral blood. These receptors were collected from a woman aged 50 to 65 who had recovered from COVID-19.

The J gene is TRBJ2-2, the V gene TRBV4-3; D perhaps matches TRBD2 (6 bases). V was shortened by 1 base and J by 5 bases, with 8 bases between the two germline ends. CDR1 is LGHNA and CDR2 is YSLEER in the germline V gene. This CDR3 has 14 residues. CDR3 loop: CASSQVLATGELFF. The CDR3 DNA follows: TGCGCCAGCAGCCAAGTGCTAGCGACCGGGGAGCTGTTTTTT.

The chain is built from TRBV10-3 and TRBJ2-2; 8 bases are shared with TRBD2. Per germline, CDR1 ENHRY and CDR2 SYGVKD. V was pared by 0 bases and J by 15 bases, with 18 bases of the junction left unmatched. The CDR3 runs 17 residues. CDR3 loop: CAISESTGRAGSTLLFF. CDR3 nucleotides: TGTGCCATCAGTGAGTCTACCGGGAGGGCGGGATCCACGCTTTTGTTTTTT.

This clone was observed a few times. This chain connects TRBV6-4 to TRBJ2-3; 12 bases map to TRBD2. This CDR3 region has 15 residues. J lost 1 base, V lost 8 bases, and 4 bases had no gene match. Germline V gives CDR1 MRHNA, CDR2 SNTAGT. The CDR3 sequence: CASARLAGGTDTQYF. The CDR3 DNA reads TGTGCCAGCGCCCGACTAGCGGGGGGCACAGATACGCAGTATTTT.

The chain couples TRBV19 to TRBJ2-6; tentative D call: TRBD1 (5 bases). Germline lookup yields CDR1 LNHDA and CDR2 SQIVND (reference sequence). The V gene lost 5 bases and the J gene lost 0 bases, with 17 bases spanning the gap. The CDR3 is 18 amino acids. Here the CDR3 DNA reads TGTGCCAGTAGTCCCTTCGGAAGGGGCTTCTCTGGGGCCAACGTCCTGACTTTC. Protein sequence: CASSPFGRGFSGANVLTF.

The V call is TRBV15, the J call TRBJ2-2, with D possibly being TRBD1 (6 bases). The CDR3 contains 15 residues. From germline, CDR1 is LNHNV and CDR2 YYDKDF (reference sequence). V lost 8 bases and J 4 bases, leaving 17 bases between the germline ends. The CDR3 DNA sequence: TGTGCCACCTCAAGGCAGGGGCGATCCACCGGGGAGCTGTTTTTT. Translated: CATSRQGRSTGELFF.

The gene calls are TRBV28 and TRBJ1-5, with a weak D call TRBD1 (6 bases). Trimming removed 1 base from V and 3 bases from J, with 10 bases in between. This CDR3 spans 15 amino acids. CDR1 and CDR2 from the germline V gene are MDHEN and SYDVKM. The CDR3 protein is CASSLSGHHNQPQHF. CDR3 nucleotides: TGTGCCAGCAGTTTATCGGGACATCACAATCAGCCCCAGCATTTT.

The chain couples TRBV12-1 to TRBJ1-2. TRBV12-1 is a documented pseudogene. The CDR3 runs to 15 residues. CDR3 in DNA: TGTGCCAGCAGCTTTGTCCTTCCTGTTTTCTATGGCTACACCTTC. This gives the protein CASSFVLPVFYGYTF.

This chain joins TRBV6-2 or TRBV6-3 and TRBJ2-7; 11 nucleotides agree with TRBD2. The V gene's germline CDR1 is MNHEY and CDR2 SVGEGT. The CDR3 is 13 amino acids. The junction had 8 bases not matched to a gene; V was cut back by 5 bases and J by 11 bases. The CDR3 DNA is TGTGCCAGCAGTCCCATCCAGGGACTAGCGGAGTACTTC. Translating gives CASSPIQGLAEYF.

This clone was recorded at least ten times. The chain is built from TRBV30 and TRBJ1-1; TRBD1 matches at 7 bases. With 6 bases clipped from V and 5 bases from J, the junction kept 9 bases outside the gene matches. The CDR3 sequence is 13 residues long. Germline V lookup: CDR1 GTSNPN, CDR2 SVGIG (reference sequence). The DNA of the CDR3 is TGTGCCTGTGGAAGGGGGCGAGCGACTGAAGCTTTCTTT. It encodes CACGRGRATEAFF.

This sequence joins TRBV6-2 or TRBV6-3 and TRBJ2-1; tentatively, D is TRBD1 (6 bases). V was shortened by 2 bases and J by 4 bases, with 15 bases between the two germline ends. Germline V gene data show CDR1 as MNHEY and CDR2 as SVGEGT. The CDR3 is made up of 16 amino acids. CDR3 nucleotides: TGTGCCAGCAGTTACGAGGGGGTACATGCTTACAATGAGCAGTTCTTC. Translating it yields CASSYEGVHAYNEQFF.

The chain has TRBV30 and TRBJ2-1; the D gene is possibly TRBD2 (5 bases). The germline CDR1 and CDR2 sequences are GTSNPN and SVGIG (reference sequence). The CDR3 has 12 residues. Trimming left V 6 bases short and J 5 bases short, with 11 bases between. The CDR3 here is CACPWRNNEQFF. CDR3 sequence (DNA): TGTGCCTGCCCTTGGAGGAACAATGAGCAGTTCTTC. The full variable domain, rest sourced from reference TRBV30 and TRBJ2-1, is SQTIHQWPATLVQPVGSPLSLECTVEGTSNPNLYWYRQAAGRGLQLLFYSVGIGQISSEVPQNLSASRPQDRQFILSSKKLLLSDSGFYLCACPWRNNEQFFGPGTRLTVL.

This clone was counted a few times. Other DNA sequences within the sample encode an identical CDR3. The CDR3 bases are TGCAGCCCCCCGGGTGGCTACACCTTC. Encoded protein: CSPPGGYTF. The chain couples TRBV20-1 to TRBJ1-2; D ambiguous. The CDR3 sequence is 9 residues long. The germline V gene encodes CDR1 DFQATT and CDR2 SNEGSKA (reference sequence).

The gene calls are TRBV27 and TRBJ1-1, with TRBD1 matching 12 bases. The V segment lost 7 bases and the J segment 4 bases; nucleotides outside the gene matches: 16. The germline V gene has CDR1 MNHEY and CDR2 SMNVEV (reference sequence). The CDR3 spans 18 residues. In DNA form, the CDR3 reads TGTGCCAGCAACGCTCACCGGGGACAGGGGGCGGGGGGCACTGAAGCTTTCTTT. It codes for CASNAHRGQGAGGTEAFF.

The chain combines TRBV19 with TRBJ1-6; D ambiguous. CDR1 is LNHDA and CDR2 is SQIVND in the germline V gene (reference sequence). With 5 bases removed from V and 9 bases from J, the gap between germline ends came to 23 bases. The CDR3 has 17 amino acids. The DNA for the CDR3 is TGTGCCAGTAGTCCCTCCCTGGGGTTCCCAGGAGGTTCACCCCTCCACTTT. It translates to CASSPSLGFPGGSPLHF.

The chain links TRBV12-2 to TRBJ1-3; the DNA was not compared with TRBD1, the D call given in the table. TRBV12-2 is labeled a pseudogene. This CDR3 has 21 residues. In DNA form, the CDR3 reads TGTGCAAGTCGCCAAAGGGGGTGGGGCAGTTTTCTCAGGAGCTCTGGAAACACCATATATTTT. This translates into CASRQRGWGSFLRSSGNTIYF.

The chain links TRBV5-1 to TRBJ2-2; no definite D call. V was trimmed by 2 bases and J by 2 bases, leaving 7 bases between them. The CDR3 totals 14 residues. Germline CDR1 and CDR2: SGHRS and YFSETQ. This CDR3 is CASSFTVNTGELFF. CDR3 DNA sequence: TGCGCCAGCAGCTTCACAGTAAACACCGGGGAGCTGTTTTTT.

The CDR3 DNA reads TGTGCCAGCAGTTTATTCCCCTTGGGGGGAGTCACCTATAATTCACCCCTCCACTTT. Protein: CASSLFPLGGVTYNSPLHF. V and J are TRBV28 and TRBJ1-6; possibly TRBD1 for D (5 bases). V was clipped by 1 base and J by 2 bases, with 18 bases between them. In germline, CDR1 is MDHEN, CDR2 SYDVKM. The CDR3 sequence is 19 residues long.